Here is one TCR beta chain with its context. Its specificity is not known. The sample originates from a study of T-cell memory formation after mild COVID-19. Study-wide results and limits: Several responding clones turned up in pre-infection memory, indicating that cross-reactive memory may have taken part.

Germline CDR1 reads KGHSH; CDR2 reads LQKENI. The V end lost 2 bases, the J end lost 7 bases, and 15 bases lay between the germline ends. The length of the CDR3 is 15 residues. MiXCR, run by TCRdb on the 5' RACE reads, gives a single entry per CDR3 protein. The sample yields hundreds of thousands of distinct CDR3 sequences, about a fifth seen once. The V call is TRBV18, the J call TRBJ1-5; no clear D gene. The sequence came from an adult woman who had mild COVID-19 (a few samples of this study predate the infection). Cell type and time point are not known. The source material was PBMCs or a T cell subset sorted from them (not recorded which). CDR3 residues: CASSPAAAGGQPQHF. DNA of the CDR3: TGTGCCAGCTCACCAGCCGCCGCAGGTGGGCAGCCCCAGCATTTT.